The 31 T cell receptor beta chains reported below all come from one sample, sequenced in a study of OX40 agonist ivuxolimab in advanced cancers. Measured with immunoSEQ multiplex PCR; TCRdb has only the in-frame clones, and not every one. The sample has 77,000 or so clones; about 92% are singletons. The sample was CD4+ or CD8+ T cells sorted from blood, taken in a trial of the OX40 agonist ivuxolimab. The receptors derive from an adult with an advanced solid tumor such as melanoma, head and neck, liver or kidney cancer.

CDR3 residues: CASSSSPGEINYGYTF. DNA of the CDR3: TGTGCCAGCAGCTCGTCCCCAGGAGAAATTAACTATGGCTACACCTTC. The chain recombines TRBV5-4 with TRBJ1-2; D remains unclear. This CDR3 spans 16 amino acids. Germline CDR1 reads SGHNT; CDR2 reads YYREEE (reference sequence). Trimming cost V 3 bases and J 1 base, with 16 bases left between them.

This chain joins TRBV19 and TRBJ1-1, with 9 bases identical to TRBD1. CDR3 length equals 14 residues. Germline assignment: CDR1 LNHDA and CDR2 SQIVND (reference sequence). The V gene end was trimmed by 7 bases and the J gene end by 5 bases; junction bases not matched to a gene: 8. The CDR3 sequence: CASTLQGAGTEAFF. DNA of the CDR3: TGTGCCAGTACCCTACAGGGGGCGGGGACTGAAGCTTTCTTT. The full variable domain, in which reference TRBV19 and TRBJ1-1 provide the parts outside the CDR3, is DGGITQSPKYLFRKEGQNVTLSCEQNLNHDAMYWYRQDPGQGLRLIYYSQIVNDFQKGDIAEGYSVSREKKESFPLTVTSAQKNPTAFYLCASTLQGAGTEAFFGQGTRLTVV.

The chain recombines TRBV19 with TRBJ1-2, with D tentatively TRBD1 (6 bases). V shed 0 bases and J shed 4 bases, with 6 bases lying between them. The CDR3 runs to 13 residues. The V gene's germline CDR1 is LNHDA and CDR2 SQIVND (reference sequence). The CDR3 DNA follows: TGTGCCAGTAGTATAGAACAGGGCTATGGCTACACCTTC. Encoded protein: CASSIEQGYGYTF.

This chain joins TRBV9 and TRBJ2-1; 8 bases map to TRBD2. The CDR3 totals 17 residues. Trimming took 0 bases from V and 2 from J; bases not matched to a gene: 7. Germline CDR1 reads SGDLS; CDR2 reads YYNGEE. The CDR3 spells CASSVALSGEPYNEQFF. DNA for the CDR3: TGTGCCAGCAGCGTAGCTCTTAGCGGGGAACCCTACAATGAGCAGTTCTTC.

J is TRBJ2-7 and V is TRBV27, with D unresolved. The germline V gene encodes CDR1 MNHEY and CDR2 SMNVEV (reference sequence). V was shortened by 5 bases and J by 2 bases, with 10 bases between the two germline ends. The CDR3 extends over 13 amino acids. The chain's CDR3 is CASSLKNPYEQYF. For the CDR3, the DNA is TGTGCCAGCAGTCTAAAAAACCCCTACGAGCAGTACTTC.

This chain joins TRBV14 and TRBJ2-1; D is unresolved. CDR1 is SGHDN and CDR2 is FVKESK in the germline V gene. The CDR3 runs to 13 residues. V was clipped by 1 base and J by 4 bases, with 5 bases between them. The CDR3, as DNA: TGTGCCAGCAGCCAAGCCGGGTACAATGAGCAGTTCTTC. It is translated as CASSQAGYNEQFF.

The CDR3 reads CASSLPGQTQETQYF. The CDR3 DNA reads as TGTGCCAGCAGCTTACCTGGACAGACTCAAGAGACCCAGTACTTC. The V and J genes are TRBV11-2 and TRBJ2-5; possible D gene TRBD1, 6 bases. V was trimmed by 2 bases and J by 2 bases, leaving 12 bases between them. From germline, CDR1 is SGHAT and CDR2 FQNNGV. The CDR3 is 15 residues long.

The rearrangement joins TRBV2 to TRBJ2-7, with 10 bases that match TRBD1. This CDR3 has 15 amino acids. Trimming cost V 4 bases and J 6 bases; bases outside gene matches: 9. Germline V CDR1 and CDR2: SNHLY, FYNNEI. The CDR3 coding sequence is TGTGCCAGCAGTGCCTGGACAGGGGGATCTCCCGAGCAGTACTTC. Protein: CASSAWTGGSPEQYF. Full variable domain (missing parts from reference TRBV2 and TRBJ2-7): EPEVTQTPSHQVTQMGQEVILRCVPISNHLYFYWYRQILGQKVEFLVSFYNNEISEKSEIFDDQFSVERPDGSNFTLKIRSTKLEDSAMYFCASSAWTGGSPEQYFGPGTRLTVT.

The V and J genes are TRBV30 and TRBJ1-2; 12 bases match TRBD1. This CDR3 spans 14 amino acids. The germline gives CDR1 GTSNPN, CDR2 SVGIG (reference sequence). With V trimmed by 3 bases and J by 8 bases, 7 bases remained unmatched. CDR3 DNA: TGTGCCTGGAGCCGGGGACAGGGGGCTCACGGCTACACCTTC. It is translated as CAWSRGQGAHGYTF.

The rearrangement joins TRBV27 to TRBJ2-1; 7 bases map to TRBD2. The germline gives CDR1 MNHEY, CDR2 SMNVEV (reference sequence). The trim removed 3 bases at V and 3 bases at J, leaving 5 bases unmatched. The CDR3 extends over 15 amino acids. In DNA form, the CDR3 reads TGTGCCAGCAGTTTCTCGGGGGGACTCTACAATGAGCAGTTCTTC. It specifies CASSFSGGLYNEQFF.

This chain uses TRBV9 with TRBJ1-1; no reliable D call. Per the germline V gene, CDR1 is SGDLS and CDR2 is YYNGEE. Trimming pared 0 bases from V and 7 bases from J, leaving 13 bases between. CDR3 size: 14 residues. Written as DNA, the CDR3 is TGTGCCAGCAGCGTAGGACAATCTGGGATTGAAGCTTTCTTT. Amino acids: CASSVGQSGIEAFF.

The chain's CDR3 is CASSLTNRGGSSDQPQHF. CDR3 DNA: TGCGCCAGCAGCTTGACCAACAGGGGAGGGTCCTCCGATCAGCCCCAGCATTTT. The genes are TRBV5-1 and TRBJ1-5; 7 bases are shared with TRBD1. V lost 1 base, J lost 5 bases, and 15 bases stayed unmatched. Germline CDR1 and CDR2: SGHRS and YFSETQ. The CDR3 has 18 amino acids.

The genes are TRBV19 and TRBJ2-7; D remains ambiguous. V was pared by 2 bases and J by 4 bases, with 9 bases between. Germline V lookup: CDR1 LNHDA, CDR2 SQIVND (reference sequence). This CDR3 has 13 amino acids. The DNA for the CDR3 is TGTGCCAGTAGTATAAACCCCCGTTACGAGCAGTACTTC. Protein product: CASSINPRYEQYF. Supplemented by reference TRBV19 and TRBJ2-7, the full variable domain reads DGGITQSPKYLFRKEGQNVTLSCEQNLNHDAMYWYRQDPGQGLRLIYYSQIVNDFQKGDIAEGYSVSREKKESFPLTVTSAQKNPTAFYLCASSINPRYEQYFGPGTRLTVT.

Turning to this clone: At one of its ends the junction is not consistent with the germline gene, which may arise from a read error. This sample also contains other DNA sequences that code for the same CDR3. V and J are TRBV7-9 and TRBJ2-7; possibly TRBD1 or TRBD2 for D (5 bases each). Germline CDR1 and CDR2: SEHNR and FQNEAQ (reference sequence). The length of the CDR3 is 13 residues. Here the CDR3 reads CASSLGRSYEQYF. DNA for the CDR3: TGTGCCAGCAGCCTGGGACGGTCCTACGAGCAATACTTC.

This clone was seen only a few times. The V call is TRBV19, the J call TRBJ1-6; no clear D. The germline V and J ends were trimmed by 7 bases and 9 bases, with 13 bases remaining between them. Per the germline V gene, CDR1 is LNHDA and CDR2 is SQIVND (reference sequence). The CDR3 is 13 amino acids. The CDR3 reads CASNPVLGSPLHF. The CDR3 bases are TGTGCCAGTAACCCGGTCTTAGGTTCACCCCTCCACTTT.

This chain uses TRBV6-4 with TRBJ2-1; no definite D call. Germline values: CDR1 MRHNA, CDR2 SNTAGT. The CDR3 sequence is 11 residues long. V was clipped by 2 bases and J by 10 bases, with 6 bases between them. Here the CDR3 reads CASSDGREQFF. The CDR3 DNA sequence: TGTGCCAGCAGTGACGGAAGGGAGCAGTTCTTC.

The gene calls are TRBV5-1 and TRBJ2-3; 7 bases agree with TRBD2. The CDR3 sequence is 15 residues long. The V gene's germline CDR1 is SGHRS and CDR2 YFSETQ. V lost 4 bases and J lost 8; bases outside the gene matches: 13. For the CDR3, the DNA is TGCGCCAGCAGCCCTTCCGAGCGGGGTACGGCTACGCAGTATTTT. It is translated as CASSPSERGTATQYF.

This sequence joins TRBV10-3 and TRBJ2-7; D gene uncertain. Germline lookup yields CDR1 ENHRY and CDR2 SYGVKD. V dropped 3 bases and J dropped 0 bases, with 6 bases sitting between them. CDR3 size: 13 residues. The CDR3 protein is CAISDIASYEQYF. The CDR3 DNA sequence: TGTGCCATCAGTGATATCGCCTCCTACGAGCAGTACTTC.

The chain couples TRBV9 to TRBJ2-7, with 7 bases that match TRBD1. CDR3 size: 15 residues. V lost 4 bases to trimming and J lost 5 bases; unmatched junction nucleotides: 12. Germline CDR1 reads SGDLS; CDR2 reads YYNGEE. This chain's CDR3 is CASSLGQAQSNEQYF. For the CDR3, the DNA is TGTGCCAGCAGCTTAGGACAGGCCCAAAGCAACGAGCAGTACTTC.

V is TRBV7-8 and J is TRBJ2-7, with unresolved D. The germline CDR1 and CDR2 sequences are SGHVS and FQNEAQ. CDR3 length: 11 amino acids. The V end was cut by 3 bases, the J end by 6 bases, with 6 bases between. CDR3 in DNA: TGTGCCAGCAGCTTTCGGGTCGAGCAGTACTTC. As protein: CASSFRVEQYF.

The chain employs TRBV25-1 and TRBJ2-7, with D possibly matching TRBD2 (7 bases). Germline lookup yields CDR1 MGHDK and CDR2 SYGVNS. The V end was cut by 2 bases, the J end by 4 bases, with 12 bases between. This CDR3 is 14 amino acids long. CDR3 coding DNA: TGTGCCAGCAGTGAAGGGGGAGGGGGATACGAGCAGTACTTC. It translates to CASSEGGGGYEQYF.

V gene TRBV21-1 combines with J gene TRBJ2-7; the DNA was not used to check the table's D call, TRBD2. TRBV21-1 is recorded as a pseudogene. The CDR3 is made up of 18 amino acids. In nucleotides, the CDR3 is TGTGCCAGCAGCCAGAAAAGGCCTAGCGGGGGGGCATTCCACGAGCAGTACTTC. Amino acids: CASSQKRPSGGAFHEQYF.

V usage is TRBV29-1 and J usage is TRBJ1-4, with a possible D match to TRBD1 (5 bases). CDR3 length equals 14 residues. Looked up from germline, CDR1 is SQVTM and CDR2 is ANQGSEA. V was shortened by 6 bases and J by 8 bases, with 19 bases between the two germline ends. The CDR3 loop is CSVPSGQNGEKLFF. For the CDR3, the DNA is TGCAGCGTACCCTCGGGGCAAAACGGAGAAAAACTGTTTTTT. Based on the CDR3 plus reference TRBV29-1 and TRBJ1-4, the full variable domain is SAVISQKPSRDICQRGTSLTIQCQVDSQVTMMFWYRQQPGQSLTLIATANQGSEATYESGFVIDKFPISRPNLTFSTLTVSNMSPEDSSIYLCSVPSGQNGEKLFFGSGTQLSVL.

The gene calls are TRBV2 and TRBJ1-2; 9 nucleotides agree with TRBD1. The V and J ends lost 1 base and 2 bases, in that order; junction bases with no gene match: 2. The CDR3 runs to 15 residues. Per the germline V gene, CDR1 is SNHLY and CDR2 is FYNNEI. In DNA, the CDR3 is TGTGCCAGCAGTGAAGTAGGACAGGGGAACTATGGCTACACCTTC. Translation gives CASSEVGQGNYGYTF.

V is TRBV5-1 and J is TRBJ2-7; perhaps TRBD1 as D (6 bases). Germline loops: CDR1 SGHRS, CDR2 YFSETQ. With 4 bases removed from V and 3 bases from J, the gap between germline ends came to 14 bases. The CDR3 totals 14 residues. The CDR3 sequence is CASSQTGQLYEQYF. The CDR3 nucleotides are TGCGCCAGCAGCCAGACGGGACAACTCTACGAGCAGTACTTC.

The V and J genes are TRBV5-6 and TRBJ2-7; the D gene is possibly TRBD1 (6 bases). The V and J ends lost 5 bases and 2 bases respectively, with 17 bases between them. The CDR3 is 15 amino acids. From germline, CDR1 is SGHDT and CDR2 YYEEEE. The CDR3 coding sequence is TGTGCCAGCAGATCAACAGGGAAAGGAGCCTACGAGCAGTACTTC. Translating it yields CASRSTGKGAYEQYF.

V gene TRBV6-6 combines with J gene TRBJ1-1; D is possibly TRBD1 (6 bases). V was trimmed by 3 bases and J by 5 bases, leaving 7 bases between them. This CDR3 has 12 residues. Per germline, CDR1 MNHNY and CDR2 SVGAGI (reference sequence). The CDR3 coding sequence is TGTGCCAGCAGTTATACAGGGACTGAAGCTTTCTTT. This translates into CASSYTGTEAFF.

The chain carries TRBV7-2 and TRBJ2-4; D unclear. V lost 2 bases and J 8 bases, leaving 13 bases between the germline ends. The CDR3 has 14 residues. Looked up from germline, CDR1 is SGHTA and CDR2 is FQGNSA. The CDR3 spells CASSLLGPGYIQYF. In DNA form, the CDR3 reads TGTGCCAGCAGCTTATTAGGCCCCGGTTACATTCAGTACTTC. Using reference TRBV7-2 and TRBJ2-4 for the parts outside the CDR3, the full variable domain is GAGVSQSPSNKVTEKGKDVELRCDPISGHTALYWYRQSLGQGLEFLIYFQGNSAPDKSGLPSDRFSAERTGGSVSTLTIQRTQQEDSAVYLCASSLLGPGYIQYFGAGTRLSVL.

The rearrangement uses TRBV19 and TRBJ2-7; 7 bases are a match to TRBD1. CDR1 LNHDA and CDR2 SQIVND come from the germline V gene (reference sequence). The V and J ends lost 8 bases and 2 bases, in that order; junction bases with no gene match: 6. The CDR3 totals 13 residues. The CDR3 loop reads CASGWTGTYEQYF. The CDR3 DNA sequence: TGTGCCAGTGGTTGGACAGGCACCTACGAGCAGTACTTC.

The chain employs TRBV6-5 and TRBJ2-7; 10 bases are shared with TRBD1. Per the germline V gene, CDR1 is MNHEY and CDR2 is SVGAGI. The CDR3 has 15 amino acids. After removal of 4 bases from V and 3 bases from J, the junction contained 6 bases not matched to a gene. This chain's CDR3 is CASSSGQGYFYEQYF. CDR3 nucleotide sequence: TGTGCCAGCAGTTCGGGACAGGGGTATTTCTACGAGCAGTACTTC.

The chain joins TRBV5-1 to TRBJ2-7; no definite D call. CDR1 and CDR2 from the germline V gene are SGHRS and YFSETQ. Trimming removed 0 bases at V and 2 bases at J, with 12 bases between. The CDR3 is made up of 15 amino acids. CDR3 amino acids: CASSLGRSEAYEQYF. In nucleotides, the CDR3 is TGCGCCAGCAGCTTGGGACGGTCAGAGGCCTACGAGCAGTACTTC.